This paragraph covers one T cell receptor beta chain sequence. Antigen specificity is unknown. Only in-frame clones appear in the TCRdb table, and some are missing; sequencing was by immunoSEQ multiplex PCR. The table has approximately 500,000 clones, 90% to 96% seen once. These data come from a study of shared clonotypes between healthy human individuals. Study results and caveats: The study found roughly 5% of naive CD4 clonotypes shared across a handful of donors.

Trimming removed 0 bases from V and 5 bases from J, with 14 bases in between. The length of the CDR3 is 15 residues. Germline V lookup: CDR1 MNHEY, CDR2 SMNVEV (reference sequence). The source of this sequence is a woman in her 30s in good health. Source material: naive CD4+ T cells sorted from blood. Subset in this sample: CD45RA+ positively selected. This chain connects TRBV27 to TRBJ2-7; D is ambiguous. The CDR3 region has the DNA TGTGCCAGCAGTTTATCTCGGCCGGGTAGCCACGAGCAGTACTTC. It encodes CASSLSRPGSHEQYF.